Below, one TCR beta chain is given with its context. A single base separates this from a much larger clone, so it may be a read error. The data derive from a study of tumor-infiltrating lymphocytes in oesophageal squamous cell carcinoma. A single record per CDR3 protein comes from TCRdb applying MiXCR to the PCR reads. The sample consists of roughly 21,000 distinct CDR3 sequences, 30% to 40% of them appearing once. The specimen was esophageal tumor tissue. The TCR was taken from a male donor with esophageal squamous cell carcinoma.

The CDR3: CASSFVLAGGDAQYF. CDR3 DNA: TGTGCCAGCAGTTTTGTTCTAGCGGGGGGAGATGCGCAGTATTTT. The V and J genes are TRBV12-3 or TRBV12-4 and TRBJ2-3, with 11 bases matching TRBD2. The CDR3 runs to 15 residues.